One and the same sample provided the 22 T cell receptor beta chains below, sequenced in a study of cytomegalovirus exposure and HLA in healthy donors. The PCR used 60 Vbeta and 13 Jbeta primers. The method was immunoSEQ multiplex PCR; TCRdb's version includes in-frame clones alone and lacks a portion of them. The data show about 97,000 clones, with around 73% seen just once and roughly 3.6% held by the top ten. Sequences were obtained from PBMCs. The receptor set was obtained from a man aged 35 to 55 in good health and CMV-seronegative.

The V call is TRBV10-3, the J call TRBJ2-7, with TRBD2 matching 8 bases. Trimming at V came to 4 bases and at J to 12 bases, leaving 11 bases not matched to a gene. Germline loops: CDR1 ENHRY, CDR2 SYGVKD. The CDR3 totals 13 residues. The CDR3 protein is CAISASGGAFWYF. In DNA, the CDR3 is TGTGCCATCAGTGCAAGCGGGGGCGCGTTCTGGTACTTC.

The gene calls are TRBV7-8 and TRBJ2-1; 8 nucleotides line up with TRBD2. The V gene end was trimmed by 1 base and the J gene end by 6 bases; junction bases not matched to a gene: 5. From germline, CDR1 is SGHVS and CDR2 FQNEAQ. CDR3 length: 15 amino acids. CDR3 nucleotide sequence: TGTGCCAGCAGCTTAGAGGACGGGGGGGGCAATGAGCAGTTCTTC. It is translated as CASSLEDGGGNEQFF.

This clone was recorded only once. The gene calls are TRBV23-1 and TRBJ2-1; 9 bases line up with TRBD2. TRBV23-1 is an ORF, and what it does is uncertain. This CDR3 comprises 19 residues. J was trimmed by 4 bases and V by 1 base; bases with no gene match: 14. The CDR3 is CASSQLASGERQTYNEQFF. CDR3 DNA sequence: TGCGCCAGCAGTCAATTGGCTAGCGGGGAAAGGCAAACTTACAATGAGCAGTTCTTC.

The J gene is TRBJ2-5, the V gene TRBV18; TRBD1 agrees at 7 bases. From germline, CDR1 is KGHSH and CDR2 LQKENI. The CDR3 spans 13 residues. V shed 5 bases and J 3 bases; nucleotides not matched to a gene: 3. CDR3 sequence: CASSSGQEETQYF. The CDR3 DNA sequence: TGTGCCAGCTCATCCGGACAGGAAGAGACCCAGTACTTC.

The chain joins TRBV27 to TRBJ2-5; D is ambiguous. V dropped 2 bases and J dropped 7 bases, with 11 bases sitting between them. Germline-derived CDR1 and CDR2 are MNHEY and SMNVEV (reference sequence). The CDR3 has 13 residues. The CDR3 protein is CASSLSQPGTQYF. DNA for the CDR3: TGTGCCAGCAGTTTAAGCCAACCAGGGACCCAGTACTTC.

The DNA for the CDR3 is TGCAGCGTTGAAGATCCAGGCTCCTACAATGAGCAGTTCTTC. Its protein is CSVEDPGSYNEQFF. The chain couples TRBV29-1 to TRBJ2-1; no reliable D call. V was clipped by 0 bases and J by 0 bases, with 6 bases between them. This CDR3 contains 14 residues. Germline assignment: CDR1 SQVTM and CDR2 ANQGSEA.

This clone appeared once. The CDR3 DNA sequence: TGTGCCAGCAGACGGGGGGCCGGGTCACCCCTCCACTTT. Translating it yields CASRRGAGSPLHF. The chain carries TRBV28 and TRBJ1-6, with a tentative D call TRBD1 (6 bases). Germline lookup yields CDR1 MDHEN and CDR2 SYDVKM. There are 13 residues in the CDR3. Trimming removed 6 bases from V and 10 bases from J, with 13 bases in between.

The chain has TRBV14 and TRBJ1-1, with 10 bases that match TRBD1. Germline V lookup: CDR1 SGHDN, CDR2 FVKESK. This CDR3 has 14 residues. Unmatched junction bases numbered 4, after V lost 3 bases and J lost 6 bases. CDR3 loop: CASSHPGQGPEAFF. The CDR3 coding sequence is TGTGCCAGCAGCCACCCGGGACAGGGGCCTGAAGCTTTCTTT.

The rearrangement joins TRBV5-4 to TRBJ2-3; TRBD2 matches 9 bases. Trimming at V came to 3 bases and at J to 3 bases, leaving 5 bases not matched to a gene. This CDR3 is 15 amino acids long. Germline V lookup: CDR1 SGHNT, CDR2 YYREEE (reference sequence). The CDR3 is CASSSRGGRTDTQYF. CDR3 DNA sequence: TGTGCCAGCAGCTCGCGGGGGGGCCGTACAGATACGCAGTATTTT.

V is TRBV5-4 and J is TRBJ2-3, with a weak D call TRBD1 (5 bases). Germline V gene data show CDR1 as SGHNT and CDR2 as YYREEE (reference sequence). V was pared by 3 bases and J by 4 bases, with 18 bases between. The CDR3 length is 16 residues. CDR3 nucleotide sequence: TGTGCCAGCAGCTCGAAACTGGAAACAGGTTCAGATACGCAGTATTTT. Amino acid sequence: CASSSKLETGSDTQYF.

The chain is built from TRBV6-1 and TRBJ2-7, with 9 bases identical to TRBD1. Trimming at V came to 4 bases and at J to 3 bases, leaving 10 bases not matched to a gene. CDR1 MNHNS and CDR2 SASEGT come from the germline V gene. This CDR3 is 16 amino acids long. The CDR3 loop reads CASSVRGDRGSYEQYF. CDR3 nucleotides: TGTGCCAGCAGTGTACGGGGTGACAGGGGGAGCTACGAGCAGTACTTC.

This clone was detected only a few times. V is TRBV11-1 and J is TRBJ1-6; the D is unclear. V dropped 5 bases and J dropped 14 bases, with 16 bases sitting between them. This CDR3 spans 13 amino acids. Germline CDR1 and CDR2: SGHAT and FQDESV (reference sequence). For the CDR3, the DNA is TGTGCCAGCAGCCGACGGACTGCGGAAACCCTCCACTTT. It translates to CASSRRTAETLHF.

This chain uses TRBV4-1 with TRBJ2-1; a weak D match, TRBD1 (6 bases). This CDR3 comprises 15 residues. Germline V CDR1 and CDR2: MGHRA, YSYEKL. The V gene lost 4 bases and the J gene lost 4 bases, with 14 bases spanning the gap. CDR3 DNA: TGCGCCAGCAGCCCTGCGGTGAGGGGGTACAATGAGCAGTTCTTC. Translated: CASSPAVRGYNEQFF.

This clone has just one count. This rearrangement joins TRBV7-6 to TRBJ2-2, with TRBD2 matching over 16 bases. The V gene's germline CDR1 is SGHVS and CDR2 FNYEAQ. With V trimmed by 5 bases and J by 4 bases, 7 bases remained unmatched. The CDR3 is 18 amino acids. CDR3 in amino acids: CASSPGLAGGHSTGELFF. The CDR3 DNA reads as TGTGCCAGCAGCCCGGGACTAGCGGGGGGGCATAGCACCGGGGAGCTGTTTTTT.

This clone was counted once. This chain connects TRBV2 to TRBJ2-1; 8 nucleotides align to TRBD1. The CDR3 is 12 residues long. V shed 8 bases, J shed 9 bases, and the junction held 6 bases outside the gene matches. The germline CDR1 and CDR2 sequences are SNHLY and FYNNEI. The CDR3, as DNA: TGTGCCAGCCCAGGGGGCGCGGGTGAGCAGTTCTTC. This gives the protein CASPGGAGEQFF.

The chain has TRBV5-1 and TRBJ2-2; possibly TRBD1 for D (5 bases). There are 14 residues in the CDR3. Between the trimmed V and J ends, which lost 0 bases and 6 bases, there was a span of 9 bases. Germline values: CDR1 SGHRS, CDR2 YFSETQ. The CDR3 sequence is CASSLVRAAGELFF. The DNA of the CDR3 is TGCGCCAGCAGCTTGGTCAGGGCCGCCGGGGAGCTGTTTTTT. The full variable domain, completed using reference TRBV5-1 and TRBJ2-2, is KAGVTQTPRYLIKTRGQQVTLSCSPISGHRSVSWYQQTPGQGLQFLFEYFSETQRNKGNFPGRFSGRQFSNSRSEMNVSTLELGDSALYLCASSLVRAAGELFFGEGSRLTVL.

J is TRBJ2-5 and V is TRBV5-4; 13 nucleotides agree with TRBD2. V shed 4 bases, J shed 0 bases, and the junction held 3 bases outside the gene matches. This CDR3 has 16 amino acids. Germline V gene data show CDR1 as SGHNT and CDR2 as YYREEE (reference sequence). CDR3 in amino acids: CASSRLAGGHQETQYF. The CDR3 nucleotides read TGTGCCAGCAGCCGACTAGCGGGGGGACACCAAGAGACCCAGTACTTC.

With respect to this clone: One end of the junction fails to match germline, which may point to a read error. The chain uses TRBV6-5 and TRBJ2-5; 8 positions match TRBD1. This CDR3 contains 15 residues. In germline, CDR1 is MNHEY, CDR2 SVGAGI. CDR3 DNA: TGTGCCAGCAGCCTCCAGGGGGCCGGGCAAGGGACCCAGTACTTC. Amino acids: CASSLQGAGQGTQYF.

The chain links TRBV5-1 to TRBJ2-5; 8 nucleotides agree with TRBD2. Germline CDR1 and CDR2: SGHRS and YFSETQ. V was pared by 0 bases and J by 0 bases, with 4 bases of the junction left unmatched. The CDR3 runs 16 residues. The CDR3 reads CASSLVASGYQETQYF. The CDR3, as DNA: TGCGCCAGCAGCTTGGTGGCTAGCGGGTACCAAGAGACCCAGTACTTC.

This clone was seen a few times. The chain is built from TRBV2 and TRBJ2-5; D might be TRBD1 (6 bases). Germline CDR1 reads SNHLY; CDR2 reads FYNNEI. The length of the CDR3 is 14 residues. The V end lost 5 bases, the J end lost 1 base, and 11 bases lay between the germline ends. The CDR3 nucleotides read TGTGCCAGCAGTCATCGGACAGCCCAAGAGACCCAGTACTTC. It specifies CASSHRTAQETQYF.

The gene calls are TRBV5-4 and TRBJ2-7, with 10 positions matching TRBD2. Germline CDR1 reads SGHNT; CDR2 reads YYREEE (reference sequence). The V segment lost 4 bases and the J segment 7 bases; nucleotides outside the gene matches: 8. This CDR3 is 14 amino acids long. The CDR3 DNA sequence: TGTGCCAGCAGCCTCAGCGGGGGGGCGGCTGAGCAGTACTTC. Amino acid sequence: CASSLSGGAAEQYF.

The V gene is TRBV5-1, the J gene TRBJ2-7; D remains ambiguous. Germline CDR1 SGHRS, CDR2 YFSETQ. This CDR3 contains 13 residues. Trimming removed 0 bases at V and 0 bases at J, with 4 bases between. CDR3 nucleotide sequence: TGCGCCAGCAGCTTGGGCAGCTCCTACGAGCAGTACTTC. Residues: CASSLGSSYEQYF.